These T cell receptor beta chains were read from a single sample in a study of cytomegalovirus exposure and HLA in healthy donors. Only in-frame clones appear in the TCRdb table, and some are missing; sequencing was by immunoSEQ multiplex PCR. The top ten hold around 8.3% of the sample, which has 250,000 or so clones, around 81% seen once. The sequenced sample was PBMCs. The receptors originated from a woman aged 55-75 years in good health and CMV-seropositive. Each CDR3 is given with its conserved first and last residue. The D gene is left open where the match is weak. Clone size is shown for a subset of rows, as once, few, many or a class of expanded clone.

d_gene	v_gene	j_gene	abundance	CDR3nt	CDR3aa
TRBD2	TRBV7-9	TRBJ2-7	.	TGTTCCAGCAGCCTTAGCGGGCCTGGGGAGCAGTACTTC	CSSSLSGPGEQYF
TRBD1	TRBV5-1	TRBJ1-5	.	TGCGCCAGCAGCTTGGGGACAGGGCTCAATCAGCCCCAGCATTTT	CASSLGTGLNQPQHF
TRBD1	TRBV5-8	TRBJ1-1	.	TGTGCCAGCAGACTTACCCCGGGACAGACTAACACTGAAGCTTTCTTT	CASRLTPGQTNTEAFF
TRBD1	TRBV5-1	TRBJ2-5	.	TGCGCCAGCAGCTTGGGACAGGGGGAAGTGAAGACCCAGTACTTC	CASSLGQGEVKTQYF
.	TRBV19	TRBJ1-1	.	TGTGCCAGTATTAGGCGGGAAAACACTGAAGCTTTCTTT	CASIRRENTEAFF
TRBD2	TRBV5-4	TRBJ2-5	.	TGTGCCAGCAGCTTGGGGGGACTAGAGAGGACCCAGTACTTC	CASSLGGLERTQYF
.	TRBV2	TRBJ1-1	.	TGTGCCAGCAGTTTACAGGGTATGGACACTGAAGCTTTCTTT	CASSLQGMDTEAFF
.	TRBV2	TRBJ1-6	.	TGTGCCAGCAGGCGGGAAATGGGGTCACCCCTCCACTTT	CASRREMGSPLHF
TRBD2	TRBV7-9	TRBJ2-2	.	TGTGCCAGCAGCTTAATCCGCGGGAGTGGTGACGGGGAGCTGTTTTTT	CASSLIRGSGDGELFF
.	TRBV6-5	TRBJ2-1	.	TGTGCCAGCAGGACGGGACTCTCAACGTACAATGAGCAGTTCTTC	CASRTGLSTYNEQFF
.	TRBV5-1	TRBJ2-1	.	TGCGCCAGCAGCGCCCTCCCGGGAGTTGGTAGAGAGCAGTTCTTC	CASSALPGVGREQFF
.	TRBV4-1	TRBJ2-1	.	TGCGCCAGCAGCCTTGCAACAGGTCCCAGCTACAATGAGCAGTTCTTC	CASSLATGPSYNEQFF
.	TRBV10-3	TRBJ2-7	.	TGTGCCATCAGTGAGTCGAGCATTGACGAGCAGTACTTC	CAISESSIDEQYF
.	TRBV5-1	TRBJ2-1	.	TGCGCCAGCAGCTTGGCCTCGGGGTGGGAGCAGTTCTTC	CASSLASGWEQFF
.	TRBV18	TRBJ2-3	.	TGTGCCAGCTCACCGGGAGCCTCTAGCACAGATACGCAGTATTTT	CASSPGASSTDTQYF
TRBD2	TRBV29-1	TRBJ2-1	few	TGCAGCGTTGCCGGGACTAGCGGGGCCTACAATGAGCAGTTCTTC	CSVAGTSGAYNEQFF
TRBD1	TRBV5-1	TRBJ1-3	.	TGCGCCAGCAGCCCCGCCGGGACAGGGAGTGGTGGAAACACCATATATTTT	CASSPAGTGSGGNTIYF
.	TRBV7-2	TRBJ1-1	.	TGTGCCAGCAGCTTAGAAGGGGCAGGGATGAACACTGAAGCTTTCTTT	CASSLEGAGMNTEAFF
.	TRBV7-9	TRBJ1-3	.	TGTGCCAGCAGCTTAGGTCGGACTTCTGGAAACACCATATATTTT	CASSLGRTSGNTIYF
.	TRBV27	TRBJ2-3	.	TGTGCCAGCAGTCCCCAACAGACCCACACAGATACGCAGTATTTT	CASSPQQTHTDTQYF
TRBD2	TRBV5-1	TRBJ2-1	.	TGCGCCAGCAGTCGCCCGGTGGGACTAGGTCCCCATGAGCAGTTCTTC	CASSRPVGLGPHEQFF
.	TRBV5-1	TRBJ2-5	few	TGCGCCAGCAGCCCAGCGCGACTATTAAAGGATGAGACCCAGTACTTC	CASSPARLLKDETQYF
.	TRBV27	TRBJ2-2	.	TGTGCCAGCAGTCGTCCTTATGCCGGGGAGCTGTTTTTT	CASSRPYAGELFF
.	TRBV19	TRBJ2-5	.	TGTGCCAGTAGTATCGGGAACCTGCAAGAGACCCAGTACTTC	CASSIGNLQETQYF
TRBD2	TRBV14	TRBJ2-2	.	TGTGCCAGCAGGAGGGTTTGGCGGGAGGAGTGGACCGGGGAGCTGTTTTTT	CASRRVWREEWTGELFF
TRBD2	TRBV2	TRBJ2-2	once	TGTGCCCTAAGGGCGAGGCTAGCGGGACGGAACACCGGGGAGCTGTTTTTT	CALRARLAGRNTGELFF
TRBD1	TRBV19	TRBJ2-7	few	TGTGCCAGACATTCGGCGAGGCAGGGGGTACACTACGAGCAGTACTTC	CARHSARQGVHYEQYF
.	TRBV29-1	TRBJ2-1	.	TGCAGCGTTGAACTGTACAATGAGCAGTTCTTC	CSVELYNEQFF
TRBD1	TRBV7-9	TRBJ1-4	.	TGTGCCAGCAACTACAGGGGGCCTGGGGAAAAACTGTTTTTT	CASNYRGPGEKLFF
TRBD2	TRBV4-2	TRBJ2-3	few	TGTGCCAGCAGCCAGCCGACTAGCGGTAGCACAGATACGCAGTATTTT	CASSQPTSGSTDTQYF
TRBD2	TRBV5-1	TRBJ2-7	.	TGCGCCAGCAGCTTGGGGGCGGGAGGGAACTACGAGCAGTACTTC	CASSLGAGGNYEQYF
.	TRBV30	TRBJ2-3	once	TGTGCCTGGAGTGTACGAGGCACAGATACGCAGTATTTT	CAWSVRGTDTQYF
TRBD2	TRBV5-1	TRBJ2-3	.	TGCGCCAGCAGCGAGGGTGGGGGACTAGTAACAGATACGCAGTATTTT	CASSEGGGLVTDTQYF
.	TRBV10-3	TRBJ2-7	.	TGTGCCAGCGCCACAGGCTCCTACGAGCAGTACTTC	CASATGSYEQYF
.	TRBV5-1	TRBJ2-5	.	TGCGCCAGCAGCTTGGGCGGCGGGAAAGAGACCCAGTACTTC	CASSLGGGKETQYF
.	TRBV4-1	TRBJ1-5	once	TGCGCCAGCAGCCAAGTAGGGCAGGGTGGTCAGCCCCAGCATTTT	CASSQVGQGGQPQHF
.	TRBV19	TRBJ2-1	once	TGTGCCAGTAGTATAGGCGGGACGGCCAAAGGGCAGTTCTTC	CASSIGGTAKGQFF
.	TRBV7-9	TRBJ1-1	.	TGTGCCAGCAGCTTATCGGGACATCGAAACACTGAAGCTTTCTTT	CASSLSGHRNTEAFF
.	TRBV7-6	TRBJ2-3	.	TGTGCCAGCAGCCGTCGTCTCACAGATACGCAGTATTTT	CASSRRLTDTQYF
TRBD1	TRBV10-2	TRBJ1-4	.	TGCGCCAGCACCACGTGGTTGACAGGGAGGAGTAAATGGGATGAAAAACTGTTTTTT	CASTTWLTGRSKWDEKLFF
TRBD1	TRBV11-2	TRBJ1-2	.	TGTGCCAGCAGCTCCGGGACAGGGAGGTATGGCTACACCTTC	CASSSGTGRYGYTF
TRBD1	TRBV7-2	TRBJ2-7	.	TGTGCCAGCAGCTTAGGGCCGGGACAGGGACGGGAGCAGTACTTC	CASSLGPGQGREQYF
TRBD1	TRBV6-1	TRBJ2-7	once	TGTGCCAGCAGTGAAGTAGGTGGGACAGTCTACCCCTACGAGCAGTACTTC	CASSEVGGTVYPYEQYF
.	TRBV25-1	TRBJ1-2	.	TGTGCCAGCAGTGAACGGGGGGAGGCACGCGGCTACACCTTC	CASSERGEARGYTF
TRBD2	TRBV5-1	TRBJ2-2	.	TGCGCCAGCAGCTTGGCCACTAGCGGGAGGAACACCGGGGAGCTGTTTTTT	CASSLATSGRNTGELFF
TRBD2	TRBV7-8	TRBJ2-1	.	TGTGCCAGCAGCTTAGTGAGTCGGACTAGCGGGAGTTCTGAGCAGTTCTTC	CASSLVSRTSGSSEQFF
.	TRBV6-1	TRBJ1-2	.	TGTGCCAGCAGTGAGGCGGACAGCTCTACGGGCTATGGCTACACCTTC	CASSEADSSTGYGYTF
.	TRBV10-3	TRBJ2-5	.	TGTGCCATCAGTGAGGGGCGGGGACAGATCCAGGGGGCCCAGTACTTC	CAISEGRGQIQGAQYF
TRBD1	TRBV25-1	TRBJ1-6	.	TGTGCCAGCAGTGCGCTACGACAGGGCGCTAATTCACCCCTCCACTTT	CASSALRQGANSPLHF
TRBD1	TRBV6-5	TRBJ2-7	.	TGTGCCAGCAGGACAGGGGGCTCCTACGAGCAGTACTTC	CASRTGGSYEQYF